This TCR beta chain was captured by sequencing in a study of beta chain features in type 1 diabetes. Study as a whole: Healthy donors resembled patients in age, gender and cell yields.

Isolated RNA was reverse transcribed in full, so expressed TCRB transcripts were sequenced. Average reads for naive, central memory and regulatory T cell samples were around 4 million. Sequenced by immunoSEQ multiplex PCR; TCRdb stores in-frame clones only, minus some. The sample has about 150,000 clones; 8.5% to 10% are singletons. Study findings and constraints: Among patients with Type 1 diabetes, TCRB CDR3s were moderately but significantly shorter in every one of the four CD4+ subsets. The study notes PCR might favor shorter templates equally in patients and controls.

J lost 7 bases, V lost 3 bases, and 4 bases had no gene match. Germline lookup yields CDR1 SGDLS and CDR2 YYNGEE. The CDR3 spans 14 residues. This clone was seen only a few times. Its antigen remains unidentified. This TCR derives from a woman between 25 and 40 years old with type 1 diabetes. The chain carries TRBV9 and TRBJ2-1, with TRBD1 identical over 10 bases. Sequenced: central memory CD4+ T cells from blood. DNA for the CDR3: TGTGCCAGCAGCGGAGGGACAGGGGTGAATGAGCAGTTCTTC. Translating gives CASSGGTGVNEQFF. Full variable domain (outside the CDR3, taken from reference TRBV9 and TRBJ2-1): DSGVTQTPKHLITATGQRVTLRCSPRSGDLSVYWYQQSLDQGLQFLIQYYNGEERAKGNILERFSAQQFPDLHSELNLSSLELGDSALYFCASSGGTGVNEQFFGPGTRLTVL.